The 30 T cell receptor beta chains given below trace back to one sample, sequenced in a study of cytomegalovirus exposure and HLA in healthy donors. Primers: 60 Vbeta forward and 13 Jbeta reverse. The assay was immunoSEQ multiplex PCR, and TCRdb's table has in-frame clones only and misses some. This repertoire shows more than 95,000 clones, approximately 80% found once; its top ten account for about 1.8%. Sequencing used PBMCs. The source is a man aged 18 to 35 in good health and CMV-seronegative.

The J gene is TRBJ1-1, the V gene TRBV6-5; D is unresolved. Trimming took 4 bases from V and 1 from J, leaving 7 bases between them. The CDR3 sequence is 13 residues long. In germline, CDR1 is MNHEY, CDR2 SVGAGI. The CDR3 sequence: CASSSRQNTEAFF. The CDR3 region has the DNA TGTGCCAGCAGTTCCAGACAGAACACTGAAGCTTTCTTT.

The J gene is TRBJ1-5, the V gene TRBV27; 7 bases align to TRBD1. Germline V CDR1 and CDR2: MNHEY, SMNVEV (reference sequence). The V segment lost 6 bases and the J segment 3 bases; nucleotides outside the gene matches: 8. This CDR3 region has 15 residues. This CDR3 is CASRRGGRVNQPQHF. For the CDR3, the DNA is TGTGCCAGCAGGAGAGGGGGCCGGGTCAATCAGCCCCAGCATTTT.

The chain couples TRBV5-1 to TRBJ1-1; D perhaps matches TRBD1 (5 bases). CDR1 and CDR2 (germline): SGHRS, YFSETQ. Between the trimmed V and J ends, which lost 2 bases and 0 bases, there was a span of 8 bases. The CDR3 has 14 residues. CDR3 DNA sequence: TGCGCCAGCAGCTTAGGACATATGAACACTGAAGCTTTCTTT. It codes for CASSLGHMNTEAFF.

The J gene is TRBJ2-5, the V gene TRBV7-3, with D possibly being TRBD2 (6 bases). The CDR3 is made up of 17 amino acids. V was trimmed by 5 bases and J by 4 bases, leaving 23 bases between them. Germline values: CDR1 SGHTA, CDR2 FQGTGA. The CDR3 nucleotides are TGTGCCAGCAGCCCTACCGGGGGAATAGCGGTGGGAGAGACCCAGTACTTC. It yields the protein CASSPTGGIAVGETQYF.

V is TRBV18 and J is TRBJ1-2, with D tentatively TRBD1 (5 bases). Germline V gene data show CDR1 as KGHSH and CDR2 as LQKENI. The CDR3 runs to 15 residues. With 3 bases removed from V and 0 bases from J, the gap between germline ends came to 11 bases. The CDR3 bases are TGTGCCAGCTCACCCCGACAGAACGCTAACTATGGCTACACCTTC. This encodes CASSPRQNANYGYTF. The full variable domain, in which reference TRBV18 and TRBJ1-2 provide the parts outside the CDR3, is NAGVMQNPRHLVRRRGQEARLRCSPMKGHSHVYWYRQLPEEGLKFMVYLQKENIIDESGMPKERFSAEFPKEGPSILRIQQVVRGDSAAYFCASSPRQNANYGYTFGSGTRLTVV.

The V call is TRBV27, the J call TRBJ2-1, with 7 bases aligning to TRBD2. The CDR3 has 14 residues. The J segment lost 5 bases and the V segment lost 1 base, leaving 2 bases of the junction unmatched. Germline V gene data show CDR1 as MNHEY and CDR2 as SMNVEV (reference sequence). CDR3 sequence reads: CASSLLGGNNEQFF. The CDR3 DNA reads TGTGCCAGCAGTTTATTGGGAGGGAACAATGAGCAGTTCTTC.

This chain joins TRBV7-2 and TRBJ2-7, with D hard to call. The germline CDR1 and CDR2 sequences are SGHTA and FQGNSA. V lost 0 bases and J lost 2, with 8 bases in between. The CDR3 extends over 14 amino acids. The CDR3 DNA sequence: TGTGCCAGCAGCTTAGCGATGCGGCCCTACGAGCAGTACTTC. Its protein is CASSLAMRPYEQYF.

This chain connects TRBV2 to TRBJ2-2; TRBD1 aligns across 7 bases. CDR1 and CDR2 from the germline V gene are SNHLY and FYNNEI. The CDR3 has 16 residues. This CDR3 reads CARQRRTGANTGELFF. The CDR3 DNA sequence: TGTGCGAGGCAGAGGAGGACAGGTGCGAACACCGGGGAGCTGTTTTTT. Using reference TRBV2 and TRBJ2-2 for the parts outside the CDR3, the full variable domain is EPEVTQTPSHQVTQMGQEVILRCVPISNHLYFYWYRQILGQKVEFLVSFYNNEISEKSEIFDDQFSVERPDGSNFTLKIRSTKLEDSAMYFCARQRRTGANTGELFFGEGSRLTVL.

The chain links TRBV19 to TRBJ1-1, with 8 bases fitting TRBD1. V was pared by 4 bases and J by 7 bases, with 11 bases of the junction left unmatched. CDR3 length equals 15 residues. Germline CDR1 reads LNHDA; CDR2 reads SQIVND (reference sequence). Here the CDR3 reads CASSTNRGGIGEAFF. The CDR3 DNA is TGTGCCAGTAGTACTAACAGGGGGGGCATAGGTGAAGCTTTCTTT. The full variable domain, rest sourced from reference TRBV19 and TRBJ1-1, is DGGITQSPKYLFRKEGQNVTLSCEQNLNHDAMYWYRQDPGQGLRLIYYSQIVNDFQKGDIAEGYSVSREKKESFPLTVTSAQKNPTAFYLCASSTNRGGIGEAFFGQGTRLTVV.

CDR3 residues: CAVGTSADTQYF. DNA for the CDR3: TGCGCCGTTGGGACTAGCGCAGATACGCAGTATTTT. The chain joins TRBV5-1 to TRBJ2-3; 10 bases fit TRBD2. Germline V gene sequence: CDR1 SGHRS, CDR2 YFSETQ. The CDR3 sequence is 12 residues long. V was pared by 10 bases and J by 4 bases, with 3 bases of the junction left unmatched.

This chain joins TRBV21-1 and TRBJ1-2. TRBV21-1 is marked as a pseudogene. The CDR3 length is 13 residues. The CDR3 reads CASSKPSGGGYTF. The CDR3 nucleotides read TGTGCCAGCAGCAAACCGTCTGGCGGTGGCTACACCTTC.

This chain links TRBV21-1 with TRBJ2-5; the table's D call, TRBD2, was not checked against the DNA. TRBV21-1 is designated a pseudogene. There are 13 residues in the CDR3. The CDR3 loop is CARLKRSPETQYF. Here the CDR3 DNA reads TGTGCCCGCCTCAAGAGGTCACCAGAGACCCAGTACTTC.

V and J are TRBV2 and TRBJ2-5; 7 bases agree with TRBD1. The end of the DNA fits TRBJ2-7 better, so the J call may be wrong. This CDR3 is built from 13 residues. Germline V gives CDR1 SNHLY, CDR2 FYNNEI. The CDR3 DNA sequence: TGTGCCAGCAGTAAGGGGGCGCGGTACGAGCAGTACTTC. Its protein product is CASSKGARYEQYF.

This rearrangement joins TRBV5-1 to TRBJ2-1; 9 bases agree with TRBD2. The CDR3 length is 15 residues. Trimming at V came to 0 bases and at J to 8 bases, leaving 6 bases not matched to a gene. CDR1 is SGHRS, CDR2 YFSETQ, per germline. The CDR3 spells CASSLDSGGLYEQFF. As DNA, the CDR3 is TGCGCCAGCAGCTTGGATAGCGGGGGACTCTATGAGCAGTTCTTC.

This clone was recorded only once. This rearrangement joins TRBV6-5 to TRBJ2-5, with D perhaps matching TRBD1 (5 bases). Germline V lookup: CDR1 MNHEY, CDR2 SVGAGI. V dropped 2 bases and J dropped 1 base, with 8 bases sitting between them. The length of the CDR3 is 14 residues. In nucleotides, the CDR3 is TGTGCCAGCAGTTACAACAGGCCCCAAGAGACCCAGTACTTC. Amino acids: CASSYNRPQETQYF.

The V gene is TRBV5-5, the J gene TRBJ2-2, with D possibly being TRBD2 (5 bases). CDR1 is SGHKS and CDR2 is YYEKEE in the germline V gene (reference sequence). Trimming took 0 bases from V and 0 from J, leaving 12 bases between them. CDR3 length: 17 amino acids. Here the CDR3 reads CASSLVGGSANTGELFF. CDR3 nucleotides: TGTGCCAGCAGCTTGGTGGGTGGGAGCGCGAACACCGGGGAGCTGTTTTTT.

Of note for this clone: One end of the junction fails to match germline, which may point to a read error. The same CDR3 also results from other DNA sequences found in this sample. This sequence joins TRBV27 and TRBJ1-2; perhaps TRBD1 as D (6 bases). Germline lookup yields CDR1 MNHEY and CDR2 SMNVEV (reference sequence). The CDR3 has 15 residues. The CDR3 coding sequence is TGTGCCAGCAGCCCATTGACAGGACGATTCTATGGCTACACCTTT. It yields the protein CASSPLTGRFYGYTF.

The chain couples TRBV7-3 to TRBJ1-3; D gene unclear. Germline-derived CDR1 and CDR2 are SGHTA and FQGTGA. CDR3 size: 15 residues. V lost 2 bases, J lost 0 bases, and 8 bases lay in between. CDR3 nucleotide sequence: TGTGCCAGCAGCTTAGGGCCGAGCTCTGGAAACACCATATATTTT. The encoded protein is CASSLGPSSGNTIYF.

The chain carries TRBV4-2 and TRBJ1-2, with a possible D match to TRBD1 (5 bases). V lost 1 base and J lost 7, with 13 bases in between. The CDR3 extends over 14 amino acids. Germline V gene sequence: CDR1 LGHNA, CDR2 YNFKEQ. Written as DNA, the CDR3 is TGTGCCAGCAGCCAAGGCGGGCCCGGGGGTGGCTACACCTTC. Encoded protein: CASSQGGPGGGYTF.

The chain couples TRBV5-1 to TRBJ2-1, with 11 bases aligning to TRBD2. The V gene's germline CDR1 is SGHRS and CDR2 YFSETQ. The CDR3 length is 15 residues. V lost 4 bases, J lost 7 bases, and 7 bases stayed unmatched. CDR3 amino acids: CASSLSGGVINEQFF. CDR3 bases: TGCGCCAGCAGCCTTAGCGGGGGGGTCATTAATGAGCAGTTCTTC.

The V gene is TRBV4-2, the J gene TRBJ1-5; 11 bases agree with TRBD1. V gave up 3 bases and J gave up 1 base; unmatched junction bases: 2. Looked up from germline, CDR1 is LGHNA and CDR2 is YNFKEQ. CDR3 size: 16 residues. The chain's CDR3 is CASSQGTGGSNQPQHF. CDR3 bases: TGTGCCAGCAGCCAGGGGACAGGGGGAAGCAATCAGCCCCAGCATTTT.

The V call is TRBV4-1, the J call TRBJ2-7; 11 positions match TRBD1. This CDR3 has 14 residues. The trim removed 5 bases at V and 6 bases at J, leaving 6 bases unmatched. The V gene's germline CDR1 is MGHRA and CDR2 YSYEKL. In nucleotides, the CDR3 is TGCGCCAGCAGCTCCGGGACAGGGGGGTTCGAGCAGTACTTC. Translation: CASSSGTGGFEQYF.

CDR3 DNA sequence: TGTGCCAGCAGCGTGACAGGGGGCAATCAGCCCCAGCATTTT. Translation: CASSVTGGNQPQHF. This chain connects TRBV9 to TRBJ1-5, with 8 bases lining up with TRBD1. The CDR3 has 14 amino acids. The V gene end was trimmed by 2 bases and the J gene end by 2 bases; junction bases not matched to a gene: 0. CDR1 is SGDLS and CDR2 is YYNGEE in the germline V gene.

The chain is built from TRBV19 and TRBJ1-6; D is uncertain. Trimming shortened V by 3 bases and J by 4 bases, and 10 bases separated the two germline ends. The germline gives CDR1 LNHDA, CDR2 SQIVND (reference sequence). The CDR3 has 15 amino acids. CDR3 in DNA: TGTGCCAGTAGTATGAGTGGCAGGTATAATTCACCCCTCCACTTT. Translating it yields CASSMSGRYNSPLHF.

This rearrangement joins TRBV6-5 to TRBJ1-1; 8 bases fit TRBD1. With 6 bases clipped from V and 7 bases from J, the junction kept 10 bases outside the gene matches. In germline, CDR1 is MNHEY, CDR2 SVGAGI. The CDR3 spans 14 residues. In DNA form, the CDR3 reads TGTGCCAGCAGCTCGGGGCCCGACAGGGGTGAAGCTTTCTTT. It yields the protein CASSSGPDRGEAFF.

This clone showed up just once. Compared with germline, one end of the junction differs, possibly owing to a read error. The rearrangement links TRBV6-1 to TRBJ1-3; D unclear. The CDR3 covers 13 residues. Germline V gene lookup returns CDR1 MNHNS and CDR2 SASEGT. The CDR3 DNA follows: TGTGCCGGCAGGTTTGTCGGTGGAAACACCATATATTTT. Its translation: CAGRFVGGNTIYF.

The chain joins TRBV2 to TRBJ2-7; TRBD1 matches 8 bases. With V trimmed by 4 bases and J by 4 bases, 9 bases remained unmatched. CDR3 length: 15 residues. Germline CDR1 SNHLY, CDR2 FYNNEI. The CDR3 region is CASSVQGARGYEQYF. As DNA, the CDR3 is TGTGCCAGCAGTGTTCAGGGGGCTAGGGGATACGAGCAGTACTTC. Looking up the rest from reference TRBV2 and TRBJ2-7 gives the full variable domain: EPEVTQTPSHQVTQMGQEVILRCVPISNHLYFYWYRQILGQKVEFLVSFYNNEISEKSEIFDDQFSVERPDGSNFTLKIRSTKLEDSAMYFCASSVQGARGYEQYFGPGTRLTVT.

The chain uses TRBV6-1 and TRBJ1-2; 7 positions match TRBD1. The CDR3 spans 17 residues. V lost 2 bases to trimming and J lost 0 bases; unmatched junction nucleotides: 9. In germline, CDR1 is MNHNS, CDR2 SASEGT. CDR3 residues: CASSEREKGTANYGYTF. CDR3 DNA: TGTGCCAGCAGTGAAAGGGAGAAAGGGACAGCTAACTATGGCTACACCTTC.

DNA for the CDR3: TGTGCCAGCAGTGGGGGACAGAACTATAATTCACCCCTCCACTTT. Residues: CASSGGQNYNSPLHF. The chain has TRBV25-1 and TRBJ1-6, with 7 bases fitting TRBD1. The V and J ends lost 4 bases and 3 bases, in that order; junction bases with no gene match: 3. The CDR3 runs 15 residues. Germline CDR1 and CDR2: MGHDK and SYGVNS.

The chain links TRBV29-1 to TRBJ1-2; D is unclear. Per the germline V gene, CDR1 is SQVTM and CDR2 is ANQGSEA. The CDR3 covers 14 residues. Between the trimmed V and J ends, which lost 0 bases and 1 base, there was a span of 9 bases. CDR3 in DNA: TGCAGCGTTGAAGATCGACATTTTAACTATGGCTACACCTTC. It encodes CSVEDRHFNYGYTF.